The text below deals with one TCR beta chain. J was trimmed by 0 bases and V by 5 bases; bases with no gene match: 7. This CDR3 has 15 amino acids. Per the germline V gene, CDR1 is SGHNT and CDR2 is YENEEA. The sample originates from a study of blood T cell repertoires in COVID-19. Study in general: The samples span acute and convalescent COVID-19 from the United States, Italy and Spain.

Sequencing was performed with immunoSEQ multiplex PCR; in TCRdb, only in-frame clones are kept and a portion is missing. The sample carries a few hundred thousand clones, around 90% recorded once. The clonotype comes from a woman between 45 and 65 years old with COVID-19, enrolled during active disease. Sequences were obtained from peripheral blood. This chain uses TRBV11-3 with TRBJ2-7, with 7 positions matching TRBD1. The CDR3 sequence is CASSLTGTDSYEQYF. As DNA, the CDR3 is TGTGCCAGCAGCCTAACCGGGACAGACTCCTACGAGCAGTACTTC.